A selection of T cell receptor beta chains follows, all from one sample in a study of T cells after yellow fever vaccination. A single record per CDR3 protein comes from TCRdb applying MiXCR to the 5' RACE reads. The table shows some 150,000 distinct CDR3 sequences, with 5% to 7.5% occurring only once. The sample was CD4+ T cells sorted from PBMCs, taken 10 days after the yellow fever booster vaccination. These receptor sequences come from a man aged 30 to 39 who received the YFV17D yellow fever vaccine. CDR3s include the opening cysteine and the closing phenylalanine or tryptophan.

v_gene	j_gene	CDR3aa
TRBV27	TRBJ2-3	CASSLFLESDTQYF
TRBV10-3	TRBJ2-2	CATRAESNTGELFF
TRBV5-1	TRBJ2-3	CASTPQAASTDTQYF
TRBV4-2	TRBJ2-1	CASSQDRWQGNHNEQFF
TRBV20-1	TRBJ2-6	CSATQGAPGANVLTF
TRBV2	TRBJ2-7	CASSPGDAYEQYF
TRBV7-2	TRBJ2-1	CASTTGGGEQFF
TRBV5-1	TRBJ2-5	CASSLGQGQETQYF
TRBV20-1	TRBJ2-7	CSARTESPYEQYF
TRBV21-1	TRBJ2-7	CASSPFRGRPRDEQYF
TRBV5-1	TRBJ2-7	CASSDPSGVAYEQYF
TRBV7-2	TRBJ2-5	CASSFPQETQYF
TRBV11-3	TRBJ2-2	CASSSRKVPGELFF
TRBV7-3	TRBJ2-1	CASRSTSGSKEFF
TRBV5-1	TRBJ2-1	CASSLGPHRGQDDEQFF
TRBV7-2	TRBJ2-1	CASSTPAVNEQFF
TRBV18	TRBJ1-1	CASSPRAGVEAFF
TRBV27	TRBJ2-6	CASSRAGSSGVLTF
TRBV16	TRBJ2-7	CASSQSVASSRREQYF
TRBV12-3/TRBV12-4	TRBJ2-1	CASSVGTSGRALYPRFF
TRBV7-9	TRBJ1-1	CASSLEGGRRVTEAFF
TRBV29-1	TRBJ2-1	CSVALKLAQYNEQFF
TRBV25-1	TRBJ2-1	CASSGPTLRSYNEQFF
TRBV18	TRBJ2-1	CASSEGIYNEQFF
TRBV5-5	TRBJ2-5	CASSYQDRDWQTQYF
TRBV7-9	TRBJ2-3	CASRKDVRLDTQYF